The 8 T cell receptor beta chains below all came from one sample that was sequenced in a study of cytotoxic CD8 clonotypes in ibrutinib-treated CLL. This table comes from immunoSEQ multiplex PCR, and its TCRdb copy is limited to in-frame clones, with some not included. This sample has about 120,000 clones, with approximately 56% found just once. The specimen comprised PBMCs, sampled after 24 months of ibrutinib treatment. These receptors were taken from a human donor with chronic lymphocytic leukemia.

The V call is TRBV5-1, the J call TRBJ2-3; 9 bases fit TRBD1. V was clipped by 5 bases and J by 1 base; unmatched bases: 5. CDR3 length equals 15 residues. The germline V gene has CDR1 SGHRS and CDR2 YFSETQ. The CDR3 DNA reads TGCGCCAGCAGGGGACAGGGTGGACGCACAGATACGCAGTATTTT. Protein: CASRGQGGRTDTQYF.

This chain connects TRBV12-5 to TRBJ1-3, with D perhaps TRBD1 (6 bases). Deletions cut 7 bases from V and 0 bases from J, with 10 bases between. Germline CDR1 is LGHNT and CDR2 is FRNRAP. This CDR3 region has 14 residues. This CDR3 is CASAQGYSGNTIYF. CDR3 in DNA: TGTGCTAGTGCCCAGGGGTACTCTGGAAACACCATATATTTT.

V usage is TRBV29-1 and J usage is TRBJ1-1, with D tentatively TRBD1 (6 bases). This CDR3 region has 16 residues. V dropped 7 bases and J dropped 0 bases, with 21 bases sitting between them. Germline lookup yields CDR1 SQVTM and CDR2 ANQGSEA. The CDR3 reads CSATGEVWQMNTEAFF. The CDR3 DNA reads TGCAGCGCGACAGGCGAGGTCTGGCAAATGAACACTGAAGCTTTCTTT. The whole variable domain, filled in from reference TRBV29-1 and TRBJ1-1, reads SAVISQKPSRDICQRGTSLTIQCQVDSQVTMMFWYRQQPGQSLTLIATANQGSEATYESGFVIDKFPISRPNLTFSTLTVSNMSPEDSSIYLCSATGEVWQMNTEAFFGQGTRLTVV.

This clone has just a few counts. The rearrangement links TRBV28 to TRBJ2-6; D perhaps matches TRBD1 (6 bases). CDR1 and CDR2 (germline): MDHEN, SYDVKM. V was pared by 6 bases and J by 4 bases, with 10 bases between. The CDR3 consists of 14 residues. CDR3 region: CASSAGVGANVLTF. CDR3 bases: TGTGCCAGCAGCGCAGGGGTAGGGGCCAACGTCCTGACTTTC.

CDR3 bases: TGCGCCAGCAACCGACAGGCACAGGGGGTAGGAGAGACCCAGTACTTC. Translation: CASNRQAQGVGETQYF. V usage is TRBV5-1 and J usage is TRBJ2-5; 8 bases map to TRBD1. The CDR3 has 16 residues. The J segment lost 4 bases and the V segment lost 6 bases, leaving 14 bases of the junction unmatched. Germline values: CDR1 SGHRS, CDR2 YFSETQ.

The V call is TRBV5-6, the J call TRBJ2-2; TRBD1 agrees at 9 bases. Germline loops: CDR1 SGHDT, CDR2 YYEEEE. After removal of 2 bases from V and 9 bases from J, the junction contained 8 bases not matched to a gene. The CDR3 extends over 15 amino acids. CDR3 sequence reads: CASSLRGTGLRELFF. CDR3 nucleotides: TGTGCCAGCAGCTTACGGGGGACAGGGTTACGGGAGCTGTTTTTT.

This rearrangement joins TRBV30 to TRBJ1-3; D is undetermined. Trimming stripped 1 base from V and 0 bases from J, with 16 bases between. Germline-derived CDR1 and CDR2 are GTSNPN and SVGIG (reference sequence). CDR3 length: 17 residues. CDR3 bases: TGTGCCTGGAGTGACCCGAGCCTCTCCCTCTCTGGAAACACCATATATTTT. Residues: CAWSDPSLSLSGNTIYF.

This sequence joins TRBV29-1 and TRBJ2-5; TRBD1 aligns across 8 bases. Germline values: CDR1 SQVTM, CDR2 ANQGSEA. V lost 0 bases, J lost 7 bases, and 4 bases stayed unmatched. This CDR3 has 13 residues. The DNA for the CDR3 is TGCAGCGTTGAAGACAGGGGGCGGGGGACCCAGTACTTC. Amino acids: CSVEDRGRGTQYF.